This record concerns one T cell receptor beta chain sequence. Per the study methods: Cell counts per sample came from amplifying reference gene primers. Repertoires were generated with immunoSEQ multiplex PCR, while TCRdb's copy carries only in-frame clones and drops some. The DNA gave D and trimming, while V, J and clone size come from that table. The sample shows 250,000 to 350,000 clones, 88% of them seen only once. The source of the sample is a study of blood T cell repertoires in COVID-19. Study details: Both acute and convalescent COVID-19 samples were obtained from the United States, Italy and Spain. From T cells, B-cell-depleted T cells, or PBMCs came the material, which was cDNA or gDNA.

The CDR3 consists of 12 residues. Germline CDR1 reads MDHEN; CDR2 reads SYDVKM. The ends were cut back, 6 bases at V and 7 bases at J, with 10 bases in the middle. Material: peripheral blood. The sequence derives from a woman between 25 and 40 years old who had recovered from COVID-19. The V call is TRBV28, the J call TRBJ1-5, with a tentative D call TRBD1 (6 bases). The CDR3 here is CASRRGGQPQHF. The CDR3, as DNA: TGTGCCAGCAGGAGGGGGGGACAGCCCCAGCATTTT.